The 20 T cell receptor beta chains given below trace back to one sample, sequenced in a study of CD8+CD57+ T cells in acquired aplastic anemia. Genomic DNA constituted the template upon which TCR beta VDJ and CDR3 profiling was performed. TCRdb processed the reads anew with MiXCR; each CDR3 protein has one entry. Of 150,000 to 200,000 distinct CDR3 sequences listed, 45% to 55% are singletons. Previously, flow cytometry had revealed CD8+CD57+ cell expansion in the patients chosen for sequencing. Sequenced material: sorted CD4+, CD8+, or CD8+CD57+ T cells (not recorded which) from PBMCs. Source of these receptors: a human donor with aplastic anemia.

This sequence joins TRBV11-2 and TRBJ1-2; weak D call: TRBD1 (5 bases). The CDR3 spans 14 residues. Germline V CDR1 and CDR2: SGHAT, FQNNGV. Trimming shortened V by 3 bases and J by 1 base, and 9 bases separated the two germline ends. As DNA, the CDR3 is TGTGCCAGCAGCTTGCCAGGGCTTAACTATGGCTACACCTTC. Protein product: CASSLPGLNYGYTF.

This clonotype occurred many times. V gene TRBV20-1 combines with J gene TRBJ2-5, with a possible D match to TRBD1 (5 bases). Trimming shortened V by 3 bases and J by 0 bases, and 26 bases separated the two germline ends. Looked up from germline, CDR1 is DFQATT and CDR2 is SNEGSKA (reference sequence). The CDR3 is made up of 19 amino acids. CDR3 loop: CSARTLPGLTLGHQETQYF. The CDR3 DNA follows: TGCAGTGCTAGGACGTTACCGGGCCTAACTCTGGGGCACCAAGAGACCCAGTACTTC.

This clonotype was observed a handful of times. The CDR3, as DNA: TGCAGCGTGGGGACAAGGGCCTACGAGCAGTACTTC. Translated, it gives CSVGTRAYEQYF. The V call is TRBV29-1, the J call TRBJ2-7; possibly TRBD1 for D (6 bases). The ends were cut back, 6 bases at V and 2 bases at J, with 11 bases in the middle. CDR1 is SQVTM and CDR2 is ANQGSEA in the germline V gene. The CDR3 is 12 amino acids.

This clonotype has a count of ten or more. CDR3 sequence reads: CASSPLGQRYEQYF. CDR3 bases: TGTGCCAGCTCACCTTTAGGACAACGCTACGAGCAGTACTTC. The rearrangement links TRBV18 to TRBJ2-7, with D perhaps matching TRBD1 (5 bases). CDR1 is KGHSH, CDR2 LQKENI, per germline. V was shortened by 3 bases and J by 3 bases, with 12 bases between the two germline ends. The CDR3 is 14 amino acids.

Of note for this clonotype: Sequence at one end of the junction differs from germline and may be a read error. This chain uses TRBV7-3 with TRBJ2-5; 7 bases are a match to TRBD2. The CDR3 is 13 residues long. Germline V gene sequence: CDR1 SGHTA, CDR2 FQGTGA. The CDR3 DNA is TGTGCCAGCAGCCCCGGGGGACCGACTAGCCAGGTCTTC. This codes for CASSPGGPTSQVF.

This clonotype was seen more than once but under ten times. The DNA of the CDR3 is TGTGCCAGCACTTTGGACAATGAGCAGTTCTTC. It specifies CASTLDNEQFF. The chain couples TRBV2 to TRBJ2-1; D uncertain. V was clipped by 7 bases and J by 5 bases, with 6 bases between them. This CDR3 is built from 11 residues. The germline gives CDR1 SNHLY, CDR2 FYNNEI.

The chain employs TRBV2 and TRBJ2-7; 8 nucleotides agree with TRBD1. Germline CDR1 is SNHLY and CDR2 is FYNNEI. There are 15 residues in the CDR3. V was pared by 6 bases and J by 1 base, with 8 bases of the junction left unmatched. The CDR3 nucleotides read TGTGCCAGCAGCAAAGACAGGGGACGGTCCTACGAGCAGTACTTC. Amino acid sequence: CASSKDRGRSYEQYF.

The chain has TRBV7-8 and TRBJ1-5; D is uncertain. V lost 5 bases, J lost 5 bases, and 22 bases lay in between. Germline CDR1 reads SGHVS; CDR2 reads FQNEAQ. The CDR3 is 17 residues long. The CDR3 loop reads CASSDTGGGGAYQPQHF. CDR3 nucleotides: TGTGCCAGCAGCGACACCGGTGGCGGCGGAGCCTATCAGCCCCAGCATTTT.

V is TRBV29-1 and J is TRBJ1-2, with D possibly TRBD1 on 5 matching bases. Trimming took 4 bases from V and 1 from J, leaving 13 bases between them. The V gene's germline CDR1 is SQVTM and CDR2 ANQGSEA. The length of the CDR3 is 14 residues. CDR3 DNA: TGCAGCGTTGTGGAAGGGGACTTTAACTATGGCTACACCTTC. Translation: CSVVEGDFNYGYTF.

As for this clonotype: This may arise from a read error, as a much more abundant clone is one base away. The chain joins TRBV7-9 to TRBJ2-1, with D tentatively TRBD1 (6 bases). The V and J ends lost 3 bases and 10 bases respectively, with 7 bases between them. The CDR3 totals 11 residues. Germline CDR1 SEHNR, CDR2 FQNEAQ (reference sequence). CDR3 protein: CASSFGQEQFF. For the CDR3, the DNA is TGTGCCAGCAGCTTCGGACAGGAGCAGTTCTTC.

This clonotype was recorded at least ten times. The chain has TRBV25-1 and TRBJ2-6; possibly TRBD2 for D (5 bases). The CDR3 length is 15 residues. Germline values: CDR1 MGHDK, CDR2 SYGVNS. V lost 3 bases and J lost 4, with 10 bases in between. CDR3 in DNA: TGTGCCAGCAGTGACCCCACGGGAGGGGCCAACGTCCTGACTTTC. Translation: CASSDPTGGANVLTF.

This CDR3 is CASRELAGGGDTQYF. The CDR3 coding sequence is TGTGCCAGCAGGGAACTAGCGGGTGGTGGAGATACGCAGTATTTT. The rearrangement joins TRBV2 to TRBJ2-3, with 9 bases matching TRBD2. The CDR3 loop spans 15 amino acids. Germline trimming cut 6 bases from V and 5 bases from J; bases unmatched to any gene: 9. From germline, CDR1 is SNHLY and CDR2 FYNNEI.

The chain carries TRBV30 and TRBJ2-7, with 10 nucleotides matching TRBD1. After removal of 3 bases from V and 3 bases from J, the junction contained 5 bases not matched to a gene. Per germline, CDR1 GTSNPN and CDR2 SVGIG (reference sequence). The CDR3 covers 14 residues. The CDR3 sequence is CAWRGRDRGYEQYF. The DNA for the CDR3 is TGTGCCTGGAGGGGGAGGGACAGGGGCTACGAGCAGTACTTC.

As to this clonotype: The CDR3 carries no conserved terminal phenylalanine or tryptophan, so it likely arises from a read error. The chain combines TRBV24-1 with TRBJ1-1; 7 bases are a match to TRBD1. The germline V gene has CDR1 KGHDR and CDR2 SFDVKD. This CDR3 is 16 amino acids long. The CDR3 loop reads CASSEDLRDRNTEAFL. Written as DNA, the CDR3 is TGTGCCAGCAGTGAGGACCTCCGGGACAGAAACACTGAAGCTTTCCTT.

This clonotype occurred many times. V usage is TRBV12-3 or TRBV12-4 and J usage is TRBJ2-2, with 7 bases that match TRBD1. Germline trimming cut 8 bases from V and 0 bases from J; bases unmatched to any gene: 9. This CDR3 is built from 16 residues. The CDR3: CASQFNRGANTGELFF. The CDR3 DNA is TGTGCCAGCCAATTCAACAGGGGCGCGAACACCGGGGAGCTGTTTTTT.

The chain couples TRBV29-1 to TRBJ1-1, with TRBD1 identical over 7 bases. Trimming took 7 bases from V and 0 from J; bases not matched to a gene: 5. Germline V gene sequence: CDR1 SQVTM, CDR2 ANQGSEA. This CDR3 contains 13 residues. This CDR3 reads CSGTGALNTEAFF. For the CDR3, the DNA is TGCAGCGGAACAGGGGCGTTGAACACTGAAGCTTTCTTT. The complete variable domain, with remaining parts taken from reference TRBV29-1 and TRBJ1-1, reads SAVISQKPSRDICQRGTSLTIQCQVDSQVTMMFWYRQQPGQSLTLIATANQGSEATYESGFVIDKFPISRPNLTFSTLTVSNMSPEDSSIYLCSGTGALNTEAFFGQGTRLTVV.

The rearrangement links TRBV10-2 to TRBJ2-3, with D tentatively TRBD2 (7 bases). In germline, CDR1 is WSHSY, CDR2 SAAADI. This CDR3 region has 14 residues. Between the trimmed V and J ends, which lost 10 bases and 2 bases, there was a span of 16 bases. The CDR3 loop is CAIEQGGFTDTQYF. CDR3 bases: TGCGCCATAGAACAGGGAGGGTTCACAGATACGCAGTATTTT.

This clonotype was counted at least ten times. The DNA for the CDR3 is TGTGCCACCAGTGATGCTAGCGGGAGTAGGCCAGACGAGCAGTACTTC. Amino acids: CATSDASGSRPDEQYF. The chain joins TRBV24-1 to TRBJ2-7; 10 bases align to TRBD2. The J segment lost 5 bases and the V segment lost 3 bases, leaving 9 bases of the junction unmatched. The CDR3 has 16 residues. Germline-derived CDR1 and CDR2 are KGHDR and SFDVKD.

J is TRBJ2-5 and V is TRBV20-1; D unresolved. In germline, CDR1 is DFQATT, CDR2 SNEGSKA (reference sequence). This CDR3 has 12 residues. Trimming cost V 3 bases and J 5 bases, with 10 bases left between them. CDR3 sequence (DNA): TGCAGTGCTAGCTCGATTCTGGAGACCCAGTACTTC. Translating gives CSASSILETQYF.

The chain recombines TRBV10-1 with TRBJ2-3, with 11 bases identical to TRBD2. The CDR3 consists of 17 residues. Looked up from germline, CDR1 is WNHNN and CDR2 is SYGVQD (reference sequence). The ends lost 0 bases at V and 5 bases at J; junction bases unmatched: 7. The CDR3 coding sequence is TGCGCCAGCAGTGAGTCGGCTAGCGGGGGGTTTAGAGATACGCAGTATTTT. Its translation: CASSESASGGFRDTQYF.